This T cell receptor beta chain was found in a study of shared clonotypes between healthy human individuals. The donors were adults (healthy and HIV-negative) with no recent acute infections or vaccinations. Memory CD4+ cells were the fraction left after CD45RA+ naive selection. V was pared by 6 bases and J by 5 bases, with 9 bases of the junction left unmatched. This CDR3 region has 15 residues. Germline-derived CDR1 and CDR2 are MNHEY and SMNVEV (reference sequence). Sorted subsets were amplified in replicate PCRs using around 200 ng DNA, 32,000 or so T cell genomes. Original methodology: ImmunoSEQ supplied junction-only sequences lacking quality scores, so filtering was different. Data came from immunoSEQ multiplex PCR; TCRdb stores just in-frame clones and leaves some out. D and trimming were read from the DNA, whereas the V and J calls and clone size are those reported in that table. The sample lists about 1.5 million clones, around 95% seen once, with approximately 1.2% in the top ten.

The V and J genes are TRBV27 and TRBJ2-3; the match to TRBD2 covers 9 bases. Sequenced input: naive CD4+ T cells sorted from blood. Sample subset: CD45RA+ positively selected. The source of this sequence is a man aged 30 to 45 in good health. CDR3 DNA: TGTGCCAGCAGACCGGAGCGGGAGGTGGGAGATACGCAGTATTTT. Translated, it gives CASRPEREVGDTQYF.